The 7 T cell receptor beta chains given below trace back to one sample, sequenced in a study of T cells after yellow fever vaccination (dated by TCRdb to about 2019). The library was made by 5' RACE. TCRdb records Illumina HiSeq 2500 as the sequencer. TCRdb reran the public reads through fastp at Q25 and MiXCR, keeping productive beta chains. Each entry is one CDR3 protein sequence, shown with its most common DNA and genes. The sample table shows around 50,000 distinct CDR3 sequences, and 7% to 8.5% are seen once. 28% of the sample is in the top ten clones. The treatment or condition label, as the study defines it: live attenuated yellow fever vaccine strain. Specimen: CD8+ T cells sorted from PBMCs, collected about 2 weeks after the first yellow fever vaccination. Receptor source: a young man who received the YFV17D yellow fever vaccine.

This clonotype was found many times. The rearrangement links TRBV9 to TRBJ2-7; TRBD1 matches 8 bases. Trimming took 4 bases from V and 7 from J; bases not matched to a gene: 7. The CDR3 runs to 13 residues. CDR1 SGDLS and CDR2 YYNGEE come from the germline V gene. CDR3 DNA sequence: TGTGCCAGCAGCCTCCGGACAGGGCGGGAGCAGTACTTC. This gives the protein CASSLRTGREQYF. The complete variable domain, with remaining parts taken from reference TRBV9 and TRBJ2-7, reads DSGVTQTPKHLITATGQRVTLRCSPRSGDLSVYWYQQSLDQGLQFLIQYYNGEERAKGNILERFSAQQFPDLHSELNLSSLELGDSALYFCASSLRTGREQYFGPGTRLTVT.

This clonotype was seen ten or more times. The chain couples TRBV4-3 to TRBJ2-1; 8 bases are a match to TRBD2. The germline CDR1 and CDR2 sequences are LGHNA and YSLEER. This CDR3 has 14 residues. The V and J ends lost 4 bases and 8 bases, in that order; junction bases with no gene match: 7. CDR3 DNA: TGCGCCAGCAGCCCGGGACTAGGGCGATATGAGCAGTTCTTC. Translating gives CASSPGLGRYEQFF.

This chain links TRBV7-2 with TRBJ2-7; TRBD1 aligns across 9 bases. From germline, CDR1 is SGHTA and CDR2 FQGNSA. The ends lost 6 bases at V and 1 base at J; junction bases unmatched: 4. The CDR3 length is 14 residues. The CDR3 DNA is TGTGCCAGCAGGGACAGGGGCCGTTCCTACGAGCAGTACTTC. The encoded protein is CASRDRGRSYEQYF.

This clonotype has at least ten counts. The chain combines TRBV20-1 with TRBJ2-7, with TRBD1 identical over 7 bases. The ends lost 3 bases at V and 1 base at J; junction bases unmatched: 6. This CDR3 is built from 14 residues. In germline, CDR1 is DFQATT, CDR2 SNEGSKA (reference sequence). CDR3 coding DNA: TGCAGTGCTAGGGCTCAGGGGGTGTCCTACGAGCAGTACGTC. It yields the protein CSARAQGVSYEQYV.

This clonotype was counted ten times or more. The rearrangement links TRBV27 to TRBJ1-1; no firm D call. CDR1 is MNHEY, CDR2 SMNVEV, per germline (reference sequence). The CDR3 is 13 amino acids. The ends were cut back, 4 bases at V and 0 bases at J, with 6 bases in the middle. The CDR3 DNA reads TGTGCCAGCAGTTCTCGACTGAACACTGAAGCTTTCTTT. Its protein product is CASSSRLNTEAFF.

Points on this clonotype: It may be a read error: a sequence one base away is much more abundant. The J gene is TRBJ2-7, the V gene TRBV29-1; no clear D. The length of the CDR3 is 12 residues. Germline V gene data show CDR1 as SQVTM and CDR2 as ANQGSEA. The CDR3 sequence: CRVADSSYEQYF. The DNA for the CDR3 is TGCAGGGTCGCCGATTCCTCCTACGAGCAGTACTTC.

V and J are TRBV28 and TRBJ1-2, with 11 nucleotides matching TRBD1. CDR3 length: 12 amino acids. Germline V CDR1 and CDR2: MDHEN, SYDVKM. The V gene end was trimmed by 8 bases and the J gene end by 4 bases; junction bases not matched to a gene: 0. The CDR3 protein is CASGQGAYGYTF. CDR3 in DNA: TGTGCCAGCGGACAGGGGGCCTATGGCTACACCTTC.